Shown below are 7 T cell receptor beta chains from a single sample sequenced in a study of blood T cell repertoires in COVID-19. TCRdb's table, derived via immunoSEQ multiplex PCR, lists solely in-frame clones and lacks some. Of roughly 120,000 clones in the sample, roughly 89% are singletons; the top ten hold 3.5% to 4%. Sequenced input: peripheral blood. The source of these receptors is a woman aged 55-70 years with COVID-19, enrolled during active disease.

V gene TRBV6-2 or TRBV6-3 combines with J gene TRBJ1-4, with D unresolved. This CDR3 is built from 16 residues. Germline CDR1 and CDR2: MNHEY and SVGEGT. Trimming took 1 base from V and 0 from J, leaving 9 bases between them. CDR3 amino acids: CASSYLSGATNEKLFF. In nucleotides, the CDR3 is TGTGCCAGCAGTTACTTATCCGGGGCAACTAATGAAAAACTGTTTTTT.

The rearrangement uses TRBV7-3 and TRBJ2-1; 11 positions match TRBD1. The CDR3 covers 15 residues. V dropped 4 bases and J dropped 7; count of bases not matched to a gene: 6. Germline CDR1 reads SGHTA; CDR2 reads FQGTGA. Written as DNA, the CDR3 is TGTGCCAGCAGCTCCGGACAGGGGGCGCGGAATGAGCAGTTCTTC. It encodes CASSSGQGARNEQFF. Full variable domain (remainder filled in from reference TRBV7-3 and TRBJ2-1): GAGVSQTPSNKVTEKGKYVELRCDPISGHTALYWYRQSLGQGPEFLIYFQGTGAADDSGLPNDRFFAVRPEGSVSTLKIQRTERGDSAVYLCASSSGQGARNEQFFGPGTRLTVL.

V usage is TRBV12-5 and J usage is TRBJ2-3; 10 bases agree with TRBD1. CDR1 and CDR2 from the germline V gene are LGHNT and FRNRAP. The CDR3 length is 14 residues. With V trimmed by 5 bases and J by 4 bases, 3 bases remained unmatched. CDR3 region: CASGPGTGADTQYF. In nucleotides, the CDR3 is TGTGCTAGTGGTCCCGGGACAGGGGCAGATACGCAGTATTTT.

This chain links TRBV3-1 (or the pseudogene TRBV3-2) with TRBJ2-1, with a possible D match to TRBD1 (6 bases). The CDR3 has 14 amino acids. Trimming removed 0 bases at V and 4 bases at J, with 7 bases between. Looked up from germline, CDR1 is LGHDT and CDR2 is YNNKEL (reference sequence). The CDR3 protein is CASSQERGYNEQFF. The CDR3, as DNA: TGTGCCAGCAGCCAAGAGAGGGGGTACAATGAGCAGTTCTTC.

The chain employs TRBV5-1 and TRBJ1-4; D may be TRBD1 (5 bases). Per the germline V gene, CDR1 is SGHRS and CDR2 is YFSETQ. The CDR3 contains 17 residues. The V end lost 4 bases, the J end lost 5 bases, and 21 bases lay between the germline ends. CDR3 residues: CASSPSHQTELNEKLFF. The CDR3 DNA reads as TGCGCCAGCAGCCCATCCCACCAGACAGAGTTAAATGAAAAACTGTTTTTT. The entire variable domain, with the rest obtained from reference TRBV5-1 and TRBJ1-4, is as follows: KAGVTQTPRYLIKTRGQQVTLSCSPISGHRSVSWYQQTPGQGLQFLFEYFSETQRNKGNFPGRFSGRQFSNSRSEMNVSTLELGDSALYLCASSPSHQTELNEKLFFGSGTQLSVL.

The chain combines TRBV19 with TRBJ1-1; no clear D gene. With 8 bases removed from V and 2 bases from J, the gap between germline ends came to 12 bases. CDR1 and CDR2 (germline): LNHDA, SQIVND (reference sequence). The CDR3 runs to 13 residues. For the CDR3, the DNA is TGTGCCAGTGCCGCAACGACAAACACTGAAGCTTTCTTT. It encodes CASAATTNTEAFF.

The chain uses TRBV3-1 (or the pseudogene TRBV3-2) and TRBJ1-3; 7 bases fit TRBD1. This CDR3 has 17 amino acids. Trimming cost V 3 bases and J 0 bases; bases outside gene matches: 8. Germline lookup yields CDR1 LGHDT and CDR2 YNNKEL (reference sequence). The CDR3 sequence: CASSQDGTANSGNTIYF. The CDR3, as DNA: TGTGCCAGCAGCCAGGACGGGACAGCCAACTCTGGAAACACCATATATTTT.